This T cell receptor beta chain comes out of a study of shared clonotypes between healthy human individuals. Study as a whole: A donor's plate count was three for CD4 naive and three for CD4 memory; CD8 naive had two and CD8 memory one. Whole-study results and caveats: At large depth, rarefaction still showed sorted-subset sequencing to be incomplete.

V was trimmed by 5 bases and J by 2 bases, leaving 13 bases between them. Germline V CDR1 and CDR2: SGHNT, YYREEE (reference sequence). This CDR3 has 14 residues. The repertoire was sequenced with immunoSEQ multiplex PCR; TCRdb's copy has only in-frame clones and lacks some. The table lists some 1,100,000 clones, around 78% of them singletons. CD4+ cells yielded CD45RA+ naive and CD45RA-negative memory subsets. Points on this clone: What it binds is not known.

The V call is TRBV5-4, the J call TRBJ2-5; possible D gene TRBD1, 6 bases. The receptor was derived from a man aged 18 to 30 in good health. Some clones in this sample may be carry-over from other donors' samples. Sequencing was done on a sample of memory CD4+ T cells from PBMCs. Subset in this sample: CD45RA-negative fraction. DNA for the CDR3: TGTGCCAGCAGTTCACAGGGTTTTCAAGAGACCCAGTACTTC. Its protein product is CASSSQGFQETQYF.